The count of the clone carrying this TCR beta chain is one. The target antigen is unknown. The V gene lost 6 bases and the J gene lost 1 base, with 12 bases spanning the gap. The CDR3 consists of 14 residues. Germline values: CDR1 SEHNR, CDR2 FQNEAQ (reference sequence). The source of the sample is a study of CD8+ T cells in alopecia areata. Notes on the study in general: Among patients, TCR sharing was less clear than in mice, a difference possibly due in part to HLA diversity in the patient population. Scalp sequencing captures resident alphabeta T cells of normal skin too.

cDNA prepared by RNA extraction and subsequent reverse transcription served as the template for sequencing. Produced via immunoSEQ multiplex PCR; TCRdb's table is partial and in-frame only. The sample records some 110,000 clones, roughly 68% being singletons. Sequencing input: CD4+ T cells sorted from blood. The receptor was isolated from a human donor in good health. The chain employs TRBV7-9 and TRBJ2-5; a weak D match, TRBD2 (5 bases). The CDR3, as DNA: TGTGCCAGCAGGGACTGGAAGGGCCAAGAGACCCAGTACTTC. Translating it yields CASRDWKGQETQYF.